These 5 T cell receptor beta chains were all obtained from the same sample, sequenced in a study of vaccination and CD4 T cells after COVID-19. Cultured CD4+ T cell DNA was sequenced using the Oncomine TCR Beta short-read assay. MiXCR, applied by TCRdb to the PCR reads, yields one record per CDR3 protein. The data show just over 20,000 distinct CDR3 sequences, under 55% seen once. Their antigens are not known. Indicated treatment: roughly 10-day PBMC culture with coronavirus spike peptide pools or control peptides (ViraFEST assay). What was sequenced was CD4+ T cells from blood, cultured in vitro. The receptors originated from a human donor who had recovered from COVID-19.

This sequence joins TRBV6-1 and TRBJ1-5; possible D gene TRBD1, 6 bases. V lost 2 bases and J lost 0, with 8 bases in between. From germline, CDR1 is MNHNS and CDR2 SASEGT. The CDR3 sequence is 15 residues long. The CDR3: CASSERGASNQPQHF. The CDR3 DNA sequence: TGTGCCAGCAGTGAACGGGGGGCTAGCAATCAGCCCCAGCATTTT.

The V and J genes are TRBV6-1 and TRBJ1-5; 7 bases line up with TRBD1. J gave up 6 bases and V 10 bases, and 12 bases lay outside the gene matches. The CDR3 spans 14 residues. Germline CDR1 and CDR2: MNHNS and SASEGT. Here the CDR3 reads CATTRQGGLQPQHF. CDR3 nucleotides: TGTGCCACCACTAGGCAAGGGGGCCTTCAGCCCCAGCATTTT.

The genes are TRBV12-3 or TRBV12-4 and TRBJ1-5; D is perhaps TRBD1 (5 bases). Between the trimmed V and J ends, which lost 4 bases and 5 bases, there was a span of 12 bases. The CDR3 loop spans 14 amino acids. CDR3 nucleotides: TGTGCCAGCAGTTGGGCAGGGTCGCATCAGCCCCAGCATTTT. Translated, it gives CASSWAGSHQPQHF.

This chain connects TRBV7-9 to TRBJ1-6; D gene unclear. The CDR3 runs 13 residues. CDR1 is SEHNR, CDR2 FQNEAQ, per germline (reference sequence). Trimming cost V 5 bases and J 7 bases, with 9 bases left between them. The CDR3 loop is CASSPYPNSPLHF. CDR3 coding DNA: TGTGCCAGCAGCCCATACCCGAATTCACCCCTCCACTTT.

CDR3 in amino acids: CAWTRNLNTEAFF. In DNA, the CDR3 is TGTGCCTGGACCCGGAACCTGAACACTGAAGCTTTCTTT. The V call is TRBV30, the J call TRBJ1-1; D is uncertain. The CDR3 totals 13 residues. V was clipped by 4 bases and J by 0 bases, with 9 bases between them. Germline CDR1 is GTSNPN and CDR2 is SVGIG (reference sequence). Full variable domain (remainder filled in from reference TRBV30 and TRBJ1-1): SQTIHQWPATLVQPVGSPLSLECTVEGTSNPNLYWYRQAAGRGLQLLFYSVGIGQISSEVPQNLSASRPQDRQFILSSKKLLLSDSGFYLCAWTRNLNTEAFFGQGTRLTVV.